This T cell receptor beta chain was identified in a study of tumour-infiltrating T cells in Burkitt lymphoma. Turning to the study itself: Overall and progression-free survival were predicted by productive clonality.

V lost 0 bases to trimming and J lost 0 bases; unmatched junction nucleotides: 3. From germline, CDR1 is SGHRS and CDR2 YFSETQ. CDR3 size: 15 residues. The method was immunoSEQ multiplex PCR; TCRdb's version includes in-frame clones alone and lacks a portion of them. The profile shows 4,400 or so clones, around 80% of them singletons. J is TRBJ2-7 and V is TRBV5-1; 7 nucleotides line up with TRBD1. Sample: tumor tissue. The receptor was isolated from a human donor with diffuse large B-cell lymphoma. Some clones in this sample may be carry-over from other donors' samples. The CDR3 is CASSLVPGGSYEQYF. For the CDR3, the DNA is TGCGCCAGCAGCTTGGTACCAGGGGGCTCCTACGAGCAGTACTTC.